These T cell receptor beta chains were read from a single sample in a study of response to subunit inactivated influenza vaccine. TCRdb used MiXCR to reprocess the RT-PCR reads, holding one entry per CDR3 protein. This table holds about 830,000 distinct CDR3 sequences, around 18% found once. Sequencing used PBMCs from blood, obtained roughly 5 days after vaccination. The receptors derive from a man aged 45-65 years who received an inactivated influenza vaccine. The CDR3 runs from the conserved cysteine through the conserved F or W. Each record gives: J gene, V gene, D gene, clone size, CDR3 protein, CDR3 DNA. The D gene is left open where the match is weak. Clone size is shown for a subset of rows, as once, few, many or a class of expanded clone.

>TRBJ1-2|TRBV6-5|TRBD1|NA
CASSYSRQGDYGYTF
TGTGCCAGCAGTTACTCGAGACAGGGAGACTATGGCTACACCTTC
>TRBJ2-2|TRBV12-3/TRBV12-4|NA|NA
CASRSNGHQLTGELFF
TGTGCCAGCAGATCCAACGGGCACCAGCTGACCGGGGAGCTGTTTTTT
>TRBJ2-3|TRBV20-1|NA|NA
CSAPSPDTQYF
TGCAGTGCCCCCTCCCCTGATACGCAGTATTTT
>TRBJ2-1|TRBV20-1|NA|NA
CSARDSGYEQFF
TGCAGTGCTAGAGACTCGGGGTATGAGCAGTTCTTC
>TRBJ2-1|TRBV10-3|TRBD2|few
CAISDLASGSSHEQFF
TGTGCCATCAGTGATCTGGCCAGCGGGAGTTCTCATGAGCAGTTCTTC
>TRBJ2-7|TRBV29-1|TRBD1|many
CSVGQGENYEQYF
TGCAGCGTGGGACAGGGGGAAAACTACGAGCAGTACTTC
>TRBJ1-1|TRBV30|NA|few
CAWSHGRGNTEAFF
TGTGCCTGGAGTCATGGCAGGGGGAACACTGAAGCTTTCTTT
>TRBJ2-7|TRBV6-1|TRBD1|NA
CTSSVGQGYEQYF
TGTACCAGCAGTGTGGGACAGGGGTACGAGCAGTACTTC
>TRBJ2-1|TRBV7-2|NA|many
CASRDRLSSYNEQFF
TGTGCCAGTCGGGACCGACTTAGCTCCTACAATGAGCAGTTCTTC
>TRBJ2-7|TRBV28|NA|few
CASSLWGLDREQYF
TGTGCCAGCAGTTTATGGGGGCTAGACCGCGAGCAGTACTTC
>TRBJ1-2|TRBV10-3|NA|NA
CAISDRDTGYTF
TGTGCCATCAGTGACCGGGACACTGGCTACACCTTC
>TRBJ2-5|TRBV5-1|NA|many
CASSRGLQETQYF
TGTGCCAGCAGCCGGGGACTCCAAGAGACCCAGTACTTC
>TRBJ2-5|TRBV12-3/TRBV12-4|TRBD1|NA
CANRGLLEETQYF
TGTGCCAACAGGGGGTTATTGGAAGAGACCCAGTACTTC
>TRBJ2-7|TRBV11-2|TRBD2|NA
CASSLIASGEQYF
TGTGCCAGCAGCTTAATAGCTAGCGGCGAGCAGTACTTC
>TRBJ2-1|TRBV5-1|NA|NA
CAPHGVHSYNEQFF
TGCGCCCCCCACGGGGTTCACTCCTACAATGAGCAGTTCTTC
>TRBJ1-6|TRBV30|NA|NA
CAWDPGQRYNSPLHF
TGTGCCTGGGACCCCGGACAGAGGTATAATTCACCCCTCCACTTT
>TRBJ2-3|TRBV9|TRBD2|few
CASSTSQRDADTQYF
TGTGCCAGCAGCACCTCGCAGCGGGACGCAGATACGCAGTATTTT
>TRBJ1-5|TRBV12-3/TRBV12-4|NA|many
CASSLGMGNQPQHF
TGTGCCAGCAGTCTAGGGATGGGCAATCAGCCCCAGCATTTT
>TRBJ2-7|TRBV20-1|TRBD1|many
CSASRQGHEQYF
TGCAGTGCTAGCCGACAGGGCCACGAGCAGTACTTC
>TRBJ2-5|TRBV7-2|TRBD1|NA
CASSLRRTGLFQETQYF
TGTGCCAGCAGCTTAAGACGGACAGGGCTCTTCCAAGAGACCCAGTACTTC
>TRBJ2-2|TRBV4-3|NA|NA
CASSQELSTGELFF
TGCGCCAGCAGCCAAGAGTTATCCACCGGGGAGCTGTTTTTT
>TRBJ2-3|TRBV7-2|TRBD2|many
CASSPTSGRYTQYF
TGTGCCAGCAGCCCTACTAGCGGGAGGTATACGCAGTATTTT
>TRBJ2-1|TRBV18|NA|many
CASSPPSGSYNEQFF
TGTGCCAGCTCACCACCTAGCGGTTCCTACAATGAGCAGTTCTTC
>TRBJ2-7|TRBV15|NA|NA
CATSRAGSEQYF
TGTGCCACCAGCAGAGCCGGGTCCGAGCAGTACTTC